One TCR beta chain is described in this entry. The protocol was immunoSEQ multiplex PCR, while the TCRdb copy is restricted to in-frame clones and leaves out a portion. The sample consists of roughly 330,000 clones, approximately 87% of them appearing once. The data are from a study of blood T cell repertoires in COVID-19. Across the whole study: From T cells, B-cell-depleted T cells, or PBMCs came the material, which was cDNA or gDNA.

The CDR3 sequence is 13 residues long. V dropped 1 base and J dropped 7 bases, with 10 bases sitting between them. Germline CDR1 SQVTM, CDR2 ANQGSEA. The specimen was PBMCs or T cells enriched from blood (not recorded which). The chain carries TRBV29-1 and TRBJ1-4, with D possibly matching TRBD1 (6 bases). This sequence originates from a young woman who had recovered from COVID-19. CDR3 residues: CSVEGRGTEKLFF. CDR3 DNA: TGCAGCGTTGAAGGAAGGGGGACTGAAAAACTGTTTTTT.